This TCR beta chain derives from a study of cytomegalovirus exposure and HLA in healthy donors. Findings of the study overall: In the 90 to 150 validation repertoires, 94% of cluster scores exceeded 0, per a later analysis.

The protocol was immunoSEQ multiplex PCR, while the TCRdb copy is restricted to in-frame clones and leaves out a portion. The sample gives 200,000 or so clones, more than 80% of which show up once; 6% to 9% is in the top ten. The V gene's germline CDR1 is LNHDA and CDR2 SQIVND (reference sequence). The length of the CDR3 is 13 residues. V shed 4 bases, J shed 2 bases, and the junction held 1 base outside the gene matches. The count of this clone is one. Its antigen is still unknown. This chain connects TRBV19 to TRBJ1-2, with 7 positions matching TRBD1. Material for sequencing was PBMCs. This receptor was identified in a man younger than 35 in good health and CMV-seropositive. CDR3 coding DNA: TGTGCCAGTAGTACCAGGGGGAACTATGGCTACACCTTC. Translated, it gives CASSTRGNYGYTF.